A single sample gave rise to the 14 T cell receptor delta chains below, sequenced in a study of γδ T cells in repeated Plasmodium falciparum infection. Bulk repertoires came from Vgamma9/Vdelta2+ or Vdelta2-negative gammadelta T cells flow-sorted from PBMC. TCRdb reran clone calling via CATT on the multiplex PCR reads. The table shows around 57,000 delta-chain clones, with over 1.5% occurring only once. The sequenced sample was gamma-delta T cells from blood. The receptor source for this set is a pool of human donors (malaria-infected and uninfected, not separated).

This clone was seen ten or more times. A far larger clone is one nucleotide away, so this likely arose from a read error. The chain has TRDV1 and TRDJ2; D is tentatively TRDD1 or TRDD3 (5 bases each). Germline-derived CDR1 and CDR2 are TSWWSYY and QGS. The CDR3 is 21 amino acids. The CDR3 protein is CAIGEESYHEMGKGETAQLFF. CDR3 sequence (DNA): TGTGCTATTGGGGAAGAGTCGTACCATGAAATGGGCAAAGGGGAGACAGCACAACTCTTCTTT.

This clone was found many times. TCRdb's listed protein matches a much larger clone and diverges from this DNA's translation at residue 17, likely through a read error; the protein shown comes from the DNA. TRDV2 is the V gene, and the J gene was not called; TRDD3, the table's D call, lacks a check against the DNA. Germline V gene sequence: CDR1 GEAIGNYY, CDR2 EKD. The CDR3 length is 18 residues. The CDR3 here is CACDKGDTATSQTDKLTF. In nucleotides, the CDR3 is TGTGCCTGTGACAAGGGGGATACGGCCACATCGCAGACCGATAAACTCACCTTT.

This clone was counted at least ten times. The rearrangement joins TRDV1 to TRDJ1; TRDD3 is a possible D gene (6 bases). Germline-derived CDR1 and CDR2 are TSWWSYY and QGS. The germline V and J ends were trimmed by 2 bases and 1 base, with 26 bases remaining between them. This CDR3 comprises 20 residues. The CDR3 is CALGELGVLGVWGSTDKLIF. CDR3 coding DNA: TGTGCTCTTGGGGAATTGGGCGTACTGGGAGTATGGGGGTCCACCGATAAACTCATCTTT.

This clone was seen repeatedly, ten times or more. The chain carries TRDV1 and TRDJ2; perhaps TRDD3 as D (6 bases). The CDR3 consists of 21 residues. Trimming took off 0 bases at V and 3 bases at J, with 26 bases between the two ends. CDR1 TSWWSYY and CDR2 QGS come from the germline V gene. CDR3 in amino acids: CALGELVPPEPYGGLTAQLFF. DNA for the CDR3: TGTGCTCTTGGGGAACTAGTACCGCCGGAGCCCTACGGGGGACTGACAGCACAACTCTTCTTT.

Details on this clone: Translating this DNA gives a protein that differs at residue 9 from the TCRdb one, which belongs to a much larger clone; a read error is likely, and the protein shown is this translation. The gene calls are TRDV1 and TRDJ1, with 10 bases that match TRDD3. Here the J gene was assigned by germline matching of the DNA, as TCRdb has none. V shed 0 bases and J 1 base; nucleotides not matched to a gene: 26. Germline values: CDR1 TSWWSYY, CDR2 QGS. This CDR3 has 24 amino acids. CDR3 protein: CALGELTRSLRTRDGGYRTDKLIF. In DNA, the CDR3 is TGTGCTCTTGGGGAACTAACGAGGTCCCTCCGCACCCGAGATGGGGGATACCGCACCGATAAACTCATCTTT.

This clone appeared a few times. TCRdb attributes to this sequence the protein of a much larger clone, which differs from the DNA translation at residue 3; a read error is likely, and the protein displayed is translated from the DNA. The V call is TRDV1, the J call TRDJ1; 13 positions agree with TRDD3. TCRdb leaves out the J gene; it was filled in here by matching the DNA to germline. Germline values: CDR1 TSWWSYY, CDR2 QGS. CDR3 length equals 24 residues. As DNA, the CDR3 is TGTGCTCCTGGGGATCGGCACCCCACTTTTTACACAACCCCCGTACTGGGGGATACGGCTAAACTCATCTTT. Its protein product is CAPGDRHPTFYTTPVLGDTAKLIF.

This clone was detected a few times. TCRdb's protein, taken from a much larger clone, differs from this DNA's translation at residue 7, likely owing to a read error; the protein displayed comes from the DNA. The chain employs TRDV1 and TRDJ1; the D call may be TRDD2 or TRDD3 (7 bases each). TCRdb lists no J gene, so it was determined here by aligning the DNA to germline. CDR1 is TSWWSYY and CDR2 is QGS in the germline V gene. This CDR3 spans 21 amino acids. This CDR3 is CALGDPGLSYPTGEETGKLIF. In DNA, the CDR3 is TGTGCTCTTGGGGACCCAGGGCTTTCCTACCCTACTGGGGAAGAGACCGGTAAACTCATCTTT.

J is TRDJ3 and V is TRDV2, with D unclear. No J gene is reported in TCRdb; it was inferred here by comparing the DNA with germline. Germline V gene sequence: CDR1 GEAIGNYY, CDR2 EKD. This CDR3 region has 17 residues. The germline V and J ends were trimmed by 1 base and 0 bases, with 9 bases remaining between them. The CDR3 DNA is TGTGCCTGTGACACTCCCCAAAACTCCTGGGACACCCGACAGATGTTTTTC. Encoded protein: CACDTPQNSWDTRQMFF.

Regarding this clone: This is likely an artifact of a read error, given a far larger clone one base away. Other DNA sequences within the sample encode an identical CDR3. The chain is built from TRDV1 and TRDJ1, with TRDD3 matching over 9 bases. The J gene is absent in TCRdb and was assigned here via DNA matching to germline. Trimming at V came to 1 base and at J to 0 bases, leaving 15 bases not matched to a gene. This CDR3 has 20 residues. CDR1 is TSWWSYY and CDR2 is QGS in the germline V gene. This CDR3 reads CALGERNQGDTLLDTDKLIF. The DNA of the CDR3 is TGTGCTCTTGGGGAACGGAATCAGGGGGATACTCTCCTCGACACCGATAAACTCATCTTT.

This clone was observed a handful of times. TCRdb has a much larger clone's protein, which differs at residue 14 from the translation of this DNA, likely because of a read error; what is shown is the protein translated from the DNA. V gene TRDV1 combines with J gene TRDJ1, with TRDD3 matching over 7 bases. V lost 4 bases and J lost 4; bases outside the gene matches: 21. Per germline, CDR1 TSWWSYY and CDR2 QGS. The CDR3 is 19 amino acids. The CDR3 is CALGGGVLRIRSYIDKLIF. The DNA for the CDR3 is TGTGCTCTTGGGGGGGGCGTCCTCAGGATACGCTCGTACATCGATAAACTCATCTTT.

This clone came up many times. A far larger clone is one nucleotide away, so this likely arose from a read error. Additional DNA sequences in this sample encode the identical CDR3. V and J are TRDV1 and TRDJ1; TRDD3 matches at 13 bases. Per the germline V gene, CDR1 is TSWWSYY and CDR2 is QGS. The length of the CDR3 is 21 residues. The CDR3 here is CALQSGPPFTGGYAYTDKLIF. CDR3 coding DNA: TGTGCTCTGCAGTCGGGGCCTCCGTTTACTGGGGGATACGCGTACACCGACAAACTCATCTTT.

This clone was seen a few times. The mismatch at residue 11 between this DNA's translation and the TCRdb protein of a much larger clone likely reflects a read error; the protein shown is translated from the DNA. The chain is built from TRDV1 and TRDJ1; 7 bases match TRDD3. CDR1 and CDR2 (germline): TSWWSYY, QGS. This CDR3 has 20 amino acids. V lost 2 bases to trimming and J lost 2 bases; unmatched junction nucleotides: 20. The CDR3 DNA reads TGTGCTCTTGGGGAATTTAGGGTTCTGGGGGGTGATTGGGGAACCGATAAACTCATCTTT. Its protein is CALGEFRVLGGDWGTDKLIF.

This clone was counted only a few times. TCRdb shows a much larger clone's protein in place of this DNA's translation, and the two differ at residue 7, likely through a read error; the protein shown is translated from the DNA. The CDR3 nucleotides read TGTGCTCTTGGTAGGGGGGTGGTCGATAAACTCATCTTT. Translation gives CALGRGVVDKLIF. The J gene is TRDJ1, the V gene TRDV1; D is possibly TRDD3 (5 bases). In the absence of a J gene in TCRdb, the DNA was matched to germline to assign it here. CDR3 length: 13 amino acids. Germline-derived CDR1 and CDR2 are TSWWSYY and QGS. Trimming shortened V by 6 bases and J by 4 bases, and 12 bases separated the two germline ends.

Details on this clone: The protein given by TCRdb reflects a much larger clone and differs at residue 13 from this DNA's translation, likely from a read error; the protein shown is the DNA's translation. J is TRDJ1 and V is TRDV1; D gene uncertain. The germline V gene encodes CDR1 TSWWSYY and CDR2 QGS. The V gene lost 0 bases and the J gene lost 0 bases, with 20 bases spanning the gap. The CDR3 loop spans 19 amino acids. This chain's CDR3 is CALGELDGTLTVHTDKLIF. The CDR3, as DNA: TGTGCTCTTGGGGAACTGGACGGTACGTTAACTGTGCACACCGATAAACTCATCTTT.